Sequencing of this T cell receptor beta chain was carried out in a study of shared clonotypes between healthy human individuals. Study results and caveats: Depth of sequencing was expected to influence donor clonotype sharing.

This clone was counted a few times. The antigen is undetermined. Naive CD8 cells lacked CD45RO and underwent positive selection for CCR7, leaving out terminally differentiated effector memory CD45RA+ cells. The table came from immunoSEQ multiplex PCR; TCRdb's copy has only in-frame clones and leaves some out. Altogether approximately 2,000,000 clones are present, just over 90% being singletons, with the ten largest covering approximately 1.6%. The source is a man in his late teens or twenties in good health. Some clones in this sample may be carry-over from other donors' samples. The source material was naive CD8+ T cells from PBMCs.

In DNA, the CDR3 is TGTGCCAGCAGTTACTCGACTAGCGGGAGGGGTGAGCAGTTCTTC. It translates to CASSYSTSGRGEQFF. The chain uses TRBV6-5 and TRBJ2-1; 14 bases align to TRBD2. The length of the CDR3 is 15 residues. From germline, CDR1 is MNHEY and CDR2 SVGAGI. Losses at the gene ends were 0 bases for V and 9 bases for J; bases not matched to a gene: 1.